This TCR beta chain was sequenced for a study of T cells in Graves' hyperthyroidism and ophthalmopathy. Whole-study results and caveats: Blood held most thyroid clonotypes expanded above 0.001 frequency.

The CDR3 has 15 amino acids. Germline assignment: CDR1 SGDLS and CDR2 YYNGEE. V shed 4 bases and J shed 1 base, with 14 bases lying between them. There were TCR beta CDR3 regions amplified from RNA transcripts. HTBI primers were employed in a first-round RT-PCR of the TCR CDR3. TCRdb passed the multiplex PCR reads through MiXCR, listing each CDR3 protein once. The table includes about 640,000 distinct CDR3 sequences, around 20% detected once. It was uncontrolled infection, other autoimmune disease, pregnancy or lactation that excluded patients. Diagnoses rested on clinical symptoms, serum thyroxine and TRAb, thyroid ultrasound and orbital computed tomography. Approximately 9.3 ml of fresh peripheral blood supplied the PBMCs. This clonotype was recorded a few times. Its antigen is currently unknown.

J is TRBJ1-1 and V is TRBV9; D is perhaps TRBD1 (6 bases). Sequencing input: blood. The sequence was obtained from a man younger than 40 with Graves' ophthalmopathy. CDR3 in DNA: TGTGCCAGCAGCATCTCGGGACACGAGAACACTGAAGCTTTCTTT. Amino acids: CASSISGHENTEAFF. The whole variable domain, filled in from reference TRBV9 and TRBJ1-1, reads DSGVTQTPKHLITATGQRVTLRCSPRSGDLSVYWYQQSLDQGLQFLIQYYNGEERAKGNILERFSAQQFPDLHSELNLSSLELGDSALYFCASSISGHENTEAFFGQGTRLTVV.